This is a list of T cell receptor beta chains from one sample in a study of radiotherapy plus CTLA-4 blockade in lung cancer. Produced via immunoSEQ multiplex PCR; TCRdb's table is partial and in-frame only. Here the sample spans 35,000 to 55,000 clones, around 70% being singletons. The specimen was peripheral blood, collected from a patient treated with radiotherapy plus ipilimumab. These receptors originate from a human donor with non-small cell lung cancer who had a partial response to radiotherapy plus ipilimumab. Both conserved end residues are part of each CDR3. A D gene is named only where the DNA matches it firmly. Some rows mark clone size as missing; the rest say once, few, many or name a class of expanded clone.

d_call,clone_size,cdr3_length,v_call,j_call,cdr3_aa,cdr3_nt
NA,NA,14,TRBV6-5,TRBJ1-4,CASSYSFANEKLFF,TGTGCCAGCAGTTACTCTTTCGCTAATGAAAAACTGTTTTTT
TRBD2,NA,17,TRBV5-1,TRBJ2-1,CASSQGTSGRLYNEQFF,TGCGCCAGCAGCCAAGGGACTAGCGGGAGGCTCTACAATGAGCAGTTCTTC
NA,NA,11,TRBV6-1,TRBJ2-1,CASRGFNEQFF,TGTGCCAGCCGGGGGTTCAATGAGCAGTTCTTC
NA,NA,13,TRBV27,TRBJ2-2,CASRAANTGELFF,TGTGCCAGCAGGGCAGCGAACACCGGGGAGCTGTTTTTT
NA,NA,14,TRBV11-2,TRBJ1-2,CASSLEGAGYGYTF,TGTGCCAGCAGCTTAGAAGGGGCAGGCTATGGCTACACCTTC
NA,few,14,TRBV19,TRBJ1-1,CASSIVAGSTEAFF,TGTGCCAGTAGTATAGTGGCAGGCTCCACTGAAGCTTTCTTT
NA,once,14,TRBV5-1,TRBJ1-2,CASSLEGTVVGYTF,TGCGCCAGCAGCTTGGAAGGGACTGTGGTGGGCTACACCTTC
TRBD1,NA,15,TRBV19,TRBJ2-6,CASRLTGAGANVLTF,TGTGCCAGTAGGCTCACAGGGGCTGGGGCCAACGTCCTGACTTTC
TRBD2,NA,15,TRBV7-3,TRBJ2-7,CASSLSPQRGYEQYF,TGTGCCAGCAGCTTAAGTCCCCAGCGGGGCTACGAGCAGTACTTC
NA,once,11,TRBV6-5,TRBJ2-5,CASSRGETQYF,TGTGCCAGCAGCCGCGGGGAGACCCAGTACTTC
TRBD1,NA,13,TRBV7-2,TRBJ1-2,CASSRGQGDGYTF,TGTGCCAGCAGCCGTGGACAGGGGGATGGCTACACCTTC
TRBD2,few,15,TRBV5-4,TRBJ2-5,CASSLKRGAKETQYF,TGTGCCAGCAGCTTAAAGCGGGGGGCCAAAGAGACCCAGTACTTC
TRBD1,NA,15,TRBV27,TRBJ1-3,CARRQGPVSGNTIYF,TGTGCCAGGAGACAGGGACCGGTTTCTGGAAACACCATATATTTT
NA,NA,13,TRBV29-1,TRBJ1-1,CSVEGVGDTEAFF,TGCAGCGTTGAAGGGGTGGGCGACACTGAAGCTTTCTTT
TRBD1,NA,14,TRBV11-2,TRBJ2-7,CASSLQGASYEQYF,TGTGCCAGCAGCTTACAGGGGGCATCCTACGAGCAGTACTTC
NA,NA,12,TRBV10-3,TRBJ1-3,CAITSSGNTIYF,TGTGCCATCACGAGCTCTGGAAACACCATATATTTT
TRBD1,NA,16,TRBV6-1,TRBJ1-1,CASSARTGVMNTEAFF,TGTGCCAGCAGTGCCCGGACAGGGGTAATGAACACTGAAGCTTTCTTT
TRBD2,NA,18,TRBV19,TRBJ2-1,CASSMRTSGKRGYNEQFF,TGTGCCAGTAGTATGCGGACTAGCGGGAAAAGGGGCTACAATGAGCAGTTCTTC
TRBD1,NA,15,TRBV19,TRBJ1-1,CASRDRAKVGTEAFF,TGTGCCAGTAGGGACAGGGCCAAAGTAGGCACTGAAGCTTTCTTT
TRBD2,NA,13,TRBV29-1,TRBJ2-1,CSVTSGVGNEQFF,TGCAGCGTTACTAGCGGGGTCGGAAATGAGCAGTTCTTC
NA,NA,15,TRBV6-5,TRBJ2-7,CASRTVQAHSYEQYF,TGTGCCAGCAGGACGGTACAGGCGCACTCCTACGAGCAGTACTTC